This is a list of T cell receptor beta chains from one sample in a study of blood T cell repertoires in COVID-19. TCRdb's copy holds only in-frame clones and misses some; the assay was immunoSEQ multiplex PCR. Of 150,000 to 200,000 clones listed, roughly 85% were seen once; the top ten hold approximately 0.99%. The sample was peripheral blood. The receptors originated from a man aged 35 to 55 with acute or convalescent COVID-19. CDR3s include the opening cysteine and the closing phenylalanine or tryptophan. Each record gives: clone size, CDR3 length, J gene, D gene, V gene, CDR3 protein, CDR3 DNA. A D gene is named only where the DNA matches it firmly. Clone size, where shown, is once, few, many, or a class for clones that have expanded.

NA 13 TRBJ1-5 TRBD1 TRBV6-5 CASKYRGNQPQHF TGTGCCAGCAAGTACAGGGGGAATCAGCCCCAGCATTTT
NA 16 TRBJ2-1 NA TRBV4-2 CASSQDIGGAINEQFF TGTGCCAGCAGCCAAGATATAGGGGGGGCCATCAATGAGCAGTTCTTC
once 14 TRBJ1-5 NA TRBV7-9 CATPHGASNQPQHF TGTGCCACCCCTCACGGAGCTAGCAATCAGCCCCAGCATTTT
few 15 TRBJ1-1 TRBD1 TRBV19 CASRDLGQLNTEAFF TGTGCCAGTAGGGATCTGGGACAGCTTAACACTGAAGCTTTCTTT
NA 15 TRBJ2-7 TRBD1 TRBV6-5 CASSYADRVPYEQYF TGTGCCAGCAGTTACGCTGACAGGGTTCCCTACGAGCAGTACTTC
NA 14 TRBJ2-5 NA TRBV5-1 CASSQGGGEETQYF TGCGCCAGCAGCCAGGGAGGGGGGGAAGAGACCCAGTACTTC
NA 14 TRBJ1-2 TRBD1 TRBV28 CASSTGQGNYGYTF TGTGCCAGCAGTACTGGACAGGGTAACTATGGCTACACCTTC
NA 15 TRBJ2-2 TRBD1 TRBV27 CASRPTGVNTGELFF TGTGCCAGCAGGCCTACAGGGGTCAACACCGGGGAGCTGTTTTTT
NA 13 TRBJ2-1 TRBD1 TRBV14 CASSLRQGRVQFF TGTGCCAGCAGCCTCAGACAGGGAAGAGTGCAGTTCTTC
few 17 TRBJ1-1 NA TRBV6-4 CASTPDGASSPNTEAFF TGTGCCAGCACACCTGATGGGGCCTCTTCTCCGAACACTGAAGCTTTCTTT
NA 15 TRBJ1-4 NA TRBV2 CAGTRGFATNEKLFF TGTGCCGGAACTCGGGGTTTTGCAACTAATGAAAAACTGTTTTTT
few 17 TRBJ2-2 TRBD2 TRBV10-1 CASSESKVGRGTGELFF TGCGCCAGCAGTGAGTCGAAGGTTGGGAGGGGAACCGGGGAGCTGTTTTTT
NA 15 TRBJ2-1 NA TRBV14 CASSLQGSRGDEQFF TGTGCCAGCAGCCTCCAGGGTAGTCGTGGTGATGAGCAGTTCTTC
NA 15 TRBJ2-7 TRBD2 TRBV7-9 CASSLDLTSAAEQYF TGTGCCAGCAGCTTAGATTTAACTAGCGCTGCCGAGCAGTACTTC
NA 18 TRBJ1-3 NA TRBV11-2 CASSLLYSAGHSGNTIYF TGTGCCAGCAGCTTACTTTATTCGGCAGGCCACTCTGGAAACACCATATATTTT
NA 15 TRBJ1-5 NA TRBV4-1 CASSQGFFENQPQHF TGCGCCAGCAGCCAAGGTTTTTTCGAGAATCAGCCCCAGCATTTT
NA 14 TRBJ1-1 NA TRBV3-1/TRBV3-2 CASSPERRYTEAFF TGTGCCAGCAGCCCGGAACGGAGATACACTGAAGCTTTCTTT
NA 14 TRBJ1-1 NA TRBV5-1 CASSLTGSNTEAFF TGCGCCAGCAGCTTGACAGGGTCGAACACTGAAGCTTTCTTT
NA 14 TRBJ1-4 NA TRBV30 CAWNPGATNEKLFF TGTGCCTGGAACCCCGGGGCAACTAATGAAAAACTGTTTTTT
few 14 TRBJ1-3 NA TRBV3-1/TRBV3-2 CASSPFRGGNTIYF TGTGCCAGCAGCCCCTTTAGGGGTGGGAACACCATATATTTT